Each of the 23 T cell receptor beta chains below was sequenced from the same sample in a study of cytomegalovirus exposure and HLA in healthy donors. PCR used 60 Vbeta primers and 13 Jbeta primers. Only in-frame clones appear in the TCRdb table, and some are missing; sequencing was by immunoSEQ multiplex PCR. This sample contains tens of thousands of clones. Source material: PBMCs. These receptor sequences come from a woman aged 30 to 39 in good health and CMV-seropositive.

V and J are TRBV19 and TRBJ1-1; D unresolved. Germline-derived CDR1 and CDR2 are LNHDA and SQIVND (reference sequence). The V gene lost 6 bases and the J gene lost 3 bases, with 17 bases spanning the gap. This CDR3 has 15 amino acids. CDR3 region: CASRPSDLADTEAFF. Here the CDR3 DNA reads TGTGCCAGTAGACCCTCGGACTTGGCGGACACTGAAGCTTTCTTT. Full variable domain (remainder filled in from reference TRBV19 and TRBJ1-1): DGGITQSPKYLFRKEGQNVTLSCEQNLNHDAMYWYRQDPGQGLRLIYYSQIVNDFQKGDIAEGYSVSREKKESFPLTVTSAQKNPTAFYLCASRPSDLADTEAFFGQGTRLTVV.

The V and J genes are TRBV28 and TRBJ1-5, with D tentatively TRBD1 (5 bases). This CDR3 is 15 amino acids long. CDR1 is MDHEN and CDR2 is SYDVKM in the germline V gene. The V end lost 6 bases, the J end lost 5 bases, and 17 bases lay between the germline ends. CDR3 coding DNA: TGTGCCAGCAGCCCCTTTAGGGGTGGGGATCAGCCCCAGCATTTT. Its protein is CASSPFRGGDQPQHF.

The chain is built from TRBV4-1 and TRBJ1-2; TRBD1 matches 7 bases. The germline V gene encodes CDR1 MGHRA and CDR2 YSYEKL. V was clipped by 4 bases and J by 6 bases; unmatched bases: 8. The CDR3 loop spans 14 amino acids. The CDR3 sequence is CASSLPGQYNGYTF. DNA for the CDR3: TGCGCCAGCAGCCTTCCGGGACAGTACAATGGCTACACCTTC.

The gene calls are TRBV6-6 and TRBJ1-5; D not resolved. The CDR3 covers 15 residues. Trimming stripped 2 bases from V and 1 base from J, with 9 bases between. The germline V gene has CDR1 MNHNY and CDR2 SVGAGI (reference sequence). This CDR3 is CASSYGSGSNQPQHF. The CDR3 DNA sequence: TGTGCCAGCAGTTACGGGTCAGGAAGCAATCAGCCCCAGCATTTT.

The rearrangement joins TRBV28 to TRBJ1-2; D gene ambiguous. CDR1 is MDHEN, CDR2 SYDVKM, per germline. The CDR3 sequence is 13 residues long. V gave up 11 bases and J gave up 3 bases, with 16 bases separating them. CDR3 residues: CASTPTVYYGYTF. The CDR3 DNA reads TGTGCCTCCACCCCCACAGTCTACTATGGCTACACCTTC.

The chain has TRBV4-1 and TRBJ2-3; D ambiguous. This CDR3 has 15 residues. V dropped 0 bases and J dropped 2 bases, with 9 bases sitting between them. Germline-derived CDR1 and CDR2 are MGHRA and YSYEKL. The CDR3 reads CASSQDLTITDTQYF. The CDR3 bases are TGCGCCAGCAGCCAAGATTTGACAATCACAGATACGCAGTATTTT.

The chain carries TRBV2 and TRBJ2-7; TRBD2 agrees at 7 bases. The germline V gene has CDR1 SNHLY and CDR2 FYNNEI. CDR3 length equals 12 residues. V was clipped by 3 bases and J by 10 bases; unmatched bases: 6. DNA of the CDR3: TGTGCCAGCAGTGATTGGGGAGGGAGTCAGTACTTC. Amino acids: CASSDWGGSQYF.

The rearrangement joins TRBV10-3 to TRBJ1-4; 9 bases map to TRBD1. Germline CDR1 is ENHRY and CDR2 is SYGVKD. J was trimmed by 6 bases and V by 7 bases; bases with no gene match: 3. The CDR3 runs 13 residues. The CDR3 spells CAINRDRDEKLFF. The CDR3 bases are TGTGCCATCAATCGGGACAGGGATGAAAAACTGTTTTTT.

The chain combines TRBV5-1 with TRBJ2-5; weak D call: TRBD2 (6 bases). V was shortened by 6 bases and J by 3 bases, with 12 bases between the two germline ends. The V gene's germline CDR1 is SGHRS and CDR2 YFSETQ. The length of the CDR3 is 13 residues. CDR3 residues: CASNVWGEETQYF. Written as DNA, the CDR3 is TGCGCCAGCAACGTATGGGGGGAAGAGACCCAGTACTTC.

The rearrangement links TRBV13 to TRBJ2-7, with D perhaps TRBD1 (6 bases). This CDR3 spans 14 amino acids. From germline, CDR1 is PRHDT and CDR2 FYEKMQ (reference sequence). Trimming removed 6 bases from V and 1 base from J, with 13 bases in between. The CDR3 DNA is TGTGCCAGCAGTACAGGGACGGTATCCTACGAGCAGTACTTC. Its translation: CASSTGTVSYEQYF.

The gene calls are TRBV2 and TRBJ2-2; the match to TRBD2 covers 9 bases. Germline V gene sequence: CDR1 SNHLY, CDR2 FYNNEI. The CDR3 loop spans 16 amino acids. V dropped 5 bases and J dropped 4; count of bases not matched to a gene: 8. The CDR3 loop is CASSLAGGPSTGELFF. The DNA for the CDR3 is TGTGCCAGCAGTCTGGCGGGAGGGCCAAGCACCGGGGAGCTGTTTTTT.

This rearrangement joins TRBV19 to TRBJ2-7; no clear D gene. With 2 bases removed from V and 6 bases from J, the gap between germline ends came to 8 bases. Germline V gene lookup returns CDR1 LNHDA and CDR2 SQIVND (reference sequence). The CDR3 covers 12 residues. Here the CDR3 DNA reads TGTGCCAGTAGTATATTCCGCGGCGAGCAGTACTTC. Its translation is CASSIFRGEQYF.

The rearrangement links TRBV6-6 to TRBJ2-7; 8 bases are a match to TRBD1. Germline loops: CDR1 MNHNY, CDR2 SVGAGI (reference sequence). Losses at the gene ends were 5 bases for V and 5 bases for J; bases not matched to a gene: 14. This CDR3 spans 16 amino acids. The CDR3 DNA reads TGTGCCAGCAGTACCCTTATTGGGCAGGGGGCCAACGAGCAGTACTTC. Its protein is CASSTLIGQGANEQYF.

The chain combines TRBV5-1 with TRBJ2-3, with 7 positions matching TRBD1. Per germline, CDR1 SGHRS and CDR2 YFSETQ. V dropped 0 bases and J dropped 6; count of bases not matched to a gene: 13. The CDR3 covers 17 residues. The CDR3 loop reads CASSLEVTGRLWDTQYF. The CDR3 coding sequence is TGCGCCAGCAGCTTGGAGGTGACAGGGCGGCTCTGGGATACGCAGTATTTT.

The CDR3 sequence is CASSPVLGSSEAFF. Written as DNA, the CDR3 is TGTGCCAGCTCACCAGTTCTAGGTTCCTCTGAAGCTTTCTTT. This chain links TRBV18 with TRBJ1-1; no reliable D call. CDR1 is KGHSH and CDR2 is LQKENI in the germline V gene. Trimming took 2 bases from V and 6 from J, leaving 13 bases between them. This CDR3 is 14 amino acids long.

The chain employs TRBV7-9 and TRBJ1-1; 8 nucleotides align to TRBD1. The CDR3 spans 14 residues. CDR1 and CDR2 from the germline V gene are SEHNR and FQNEAQ (reference sequence). V was pared by 4 bases and J by 5 bases, with 6 bases of the junction left unmatched. The CDR3 protein is CASSSGQGRTEAFF. CDR3 bases: TGTGCCAGCAGCTCCGGACAGGGTCGGACTGAAGCTTTCTTT.

The chain joins TRBV28 to TRBJ2-1; 7 nucleotides match TRBD2. After removal of 5 bases from V and 8 bases from J, the junction contained 9 bases not matched to a gene. The germline V gene has CDR1 MDHEN and CDR2 SYDVKM. There are 14 residues in the CDR3. The CDR3 is CASSPGLDIHEQFF. The CDR3 nucleotides read TGTGCCAGCAGTCCTGGACTAGACATCCATGAGCAGTTCTTC.

The genes are TRBV5-5 and TRBJ2-7, with 9 bases aligning to TRBD2. From germline, CDR1 is SGHKS and CDR2 YYEKEE (reference sequence). The CDR3 runs 17 residues. Trimming cost V 4 bases and J 7 bases; bases outside gene matches: 18. CDR3 sequence reads: CASSDPGASGMRGEQYF. CDR3 DNA sequence: TGTGCCAGCAGCGACCCAGGGGCTAGCGGGATGCGGGGGGAGCAGTACTTC. The full variable domain, its missing parts supplied by reference TRBV5-5 and TRBJ2-7, is DAGVTQSPTHLIKTRGQQVTLRCSPISGHKSVSWYQQVLGQGPQFIFQYYEKEERGRGNFPDRFSARQFPNYSSELNVNALLLGDSALYLCASSDPGASGMRGEQYFGPGTRLTVT.

The V and J genes are TRBV7-3 and TRBJ2-1, with 7 bases fitting TRBD2. Germline loops: CDR1 SGHTA, CDR2 FQGTGA. This CDR3 is 15 amino acids long. J was trimmed by 5 bases and V by 5 bases; bases with no gene match: 9. The CDR3 sequence: CASSLGLGMDNEQFF. The CDR3 nucleotides read TGTGCCAGCAGCCTAGGACTAGGAATGGACAATGAGCAGTTCTTC.

The CDR3 nucleotides are TGTGCCAGCAGCACATATGACAGGGGAAATGATCAGCCCCAGCATTTT. Its protein is CASSTYDRGNDQPQHF. V is TRBV7-8 and J is TRBJ1-5; 8 positions agree with TRBD1. The CDR3 has 16 residues. Germline CDR1 is SGHVS and CDR2 is FQNEAQ. With 5 bases clipped from V and 5 bases from J, the junction kept 11 bases outside the gene matches.

The chain recombines TRBV2 with TRBJ1-1; 9 bases match TRBD1. Germline loops: CDR1 SNHLY, CDR2 FYNNEI. The CDR3 has 15 amino acids. V lost 4 bases, J lost 1 base, and 4 bases stayed unmatched. CDR3 protein: CASSADRGENTEAFF. Written as DNA, the CDR3 is TGTGCCAGCAGTGCCGACAGGGGGGAGAACACTGAAGCTTTCTTT.

The chain links TRBV4-1 to TRBJ2-5; a weak D match, TRBD1 (7 bases). Gene TRBJ2-7 matches the end of the DNA better, so the J call may be wrong. CDR3 length equals 16 residues. Germline CDR1 and CDR2: MGHRA and YSYEKL. The CDR3 loop reads CASSQEGFRGEYEQYF. DNA for the CDR3: TGCGCCAGCAGCCAAGAAGGGTTCAGGGGGGAGTACGAGCAGTACTTC.

On this clone: One junction end disagrees with the germline gene, perhaps due to a read error. V usage is TRBV7-7 and J usage is TRBJ2-5, with D hard to call. Germline-derived CDR1 and CDR2 are SSHAT and FNYEAQ (reference sequence). The CDR3 extends over 13 amino acids. The CDR3 region has the DNA TGTGCTAGCAGCTTATCCGGTCAAGAGACCCAGTACTTC. It encodes CASSLSGQETQYF.